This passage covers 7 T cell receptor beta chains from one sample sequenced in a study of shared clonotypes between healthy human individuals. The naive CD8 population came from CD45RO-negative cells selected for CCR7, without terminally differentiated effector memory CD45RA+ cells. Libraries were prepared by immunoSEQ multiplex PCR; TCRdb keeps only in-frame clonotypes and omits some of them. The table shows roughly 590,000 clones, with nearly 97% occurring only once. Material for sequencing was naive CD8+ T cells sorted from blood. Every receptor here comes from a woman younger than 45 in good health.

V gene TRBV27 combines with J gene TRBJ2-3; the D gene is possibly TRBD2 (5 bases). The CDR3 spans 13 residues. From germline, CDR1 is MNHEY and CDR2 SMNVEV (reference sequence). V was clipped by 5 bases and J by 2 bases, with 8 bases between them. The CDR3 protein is CASSLRDTDTQYF. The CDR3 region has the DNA TGTGCCAGCAGTCTCCGGGACACAGATACGCAGTATTTT.

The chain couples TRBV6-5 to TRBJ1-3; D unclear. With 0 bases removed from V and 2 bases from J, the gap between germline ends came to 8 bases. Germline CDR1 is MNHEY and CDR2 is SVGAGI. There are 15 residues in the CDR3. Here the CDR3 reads CASSYSQRAGNTIYF. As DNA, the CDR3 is TGTGCCAGCAGTTACTCGCAAAGGGCTGGAAACACCATATATTTT.

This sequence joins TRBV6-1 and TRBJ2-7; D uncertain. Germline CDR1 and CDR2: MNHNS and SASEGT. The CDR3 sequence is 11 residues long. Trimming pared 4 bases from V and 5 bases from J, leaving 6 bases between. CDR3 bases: TGTGCCAGCAGTGGGGGAAACGAGCAGTACTTC. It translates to CASSGGNEQYF.

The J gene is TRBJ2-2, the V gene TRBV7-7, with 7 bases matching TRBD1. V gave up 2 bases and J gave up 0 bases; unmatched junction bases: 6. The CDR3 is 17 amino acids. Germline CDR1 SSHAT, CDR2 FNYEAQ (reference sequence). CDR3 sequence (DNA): TGTGCCAGCAGCTTAACCCCAGGACAGGCGAACACCGGGGAGCTGTTTTTT. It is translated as CASSLTPGQANTGELFF.

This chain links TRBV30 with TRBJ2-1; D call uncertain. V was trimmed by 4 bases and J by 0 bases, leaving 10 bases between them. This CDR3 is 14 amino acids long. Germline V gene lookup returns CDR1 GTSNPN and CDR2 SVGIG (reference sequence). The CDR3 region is CAWTPLFSYNEQFF. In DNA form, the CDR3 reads TGTGCCTGGACTCCTTTGTTCTCCTACAATGAGCAGTTCTTC.

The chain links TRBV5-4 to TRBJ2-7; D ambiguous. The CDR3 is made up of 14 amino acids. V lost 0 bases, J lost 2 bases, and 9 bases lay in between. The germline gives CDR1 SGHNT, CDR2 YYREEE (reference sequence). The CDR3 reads CASSLEIPPYEQYF. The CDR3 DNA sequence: TGTGCCAGCAGCTTGGAAATTCCCCCCTACGAGCAGTACTTC.

CDR3 sequence: CSVEDSDSSTTYNEQFF. CDR3 in DNA: TGCAGCGTTGAGGACAGCGACTCAAGCACAACCTACAATGAGCAGTTCTTC. V usage is TRBV29-1 and J usage is TRBJ2-1; a weak D match, TRBD1 (6 bases). This CDR3 region has 17 residues. The V gene's germline CDR1 is SQVTM and CDR2 ANQGSEA. V lost 3 bases and J lost 2, with 20 bases in between.